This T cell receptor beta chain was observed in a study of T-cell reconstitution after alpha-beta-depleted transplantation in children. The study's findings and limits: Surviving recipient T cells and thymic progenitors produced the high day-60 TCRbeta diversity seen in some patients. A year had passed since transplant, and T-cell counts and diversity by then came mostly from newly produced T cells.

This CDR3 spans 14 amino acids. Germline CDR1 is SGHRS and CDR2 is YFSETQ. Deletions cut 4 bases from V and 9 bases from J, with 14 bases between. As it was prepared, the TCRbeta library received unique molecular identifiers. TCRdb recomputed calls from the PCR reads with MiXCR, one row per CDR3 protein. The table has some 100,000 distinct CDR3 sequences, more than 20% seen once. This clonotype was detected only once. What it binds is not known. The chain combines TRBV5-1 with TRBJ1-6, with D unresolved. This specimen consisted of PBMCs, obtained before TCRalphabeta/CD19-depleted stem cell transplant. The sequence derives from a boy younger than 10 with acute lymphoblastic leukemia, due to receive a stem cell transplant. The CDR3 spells CASSPDPKRSPLHF. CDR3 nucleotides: TGCGCCAGCAGCCCGGACCCGAAACGTTCACCCCTCCACTTT.